This TCR beta chain was found in a study of shared clonotypes between healthy human individuals. The CDR3 is 15 amino acids. The germline V and J ends were trimmed by 5 bases and 0 bases, with 12 bases remaining between them. Per germline, CDR1 SGHRS and CDR2 YFSETQ. The donors were adults (healthy and HIV-negative) with no recent acute infections or vaccinations. The table came from immunoSEQ multiplex PCR; TCRdb's copy has only in-frame clones and leaves some out. Of 450,000 or so clones detected, approximately 71% appear once; the ten largest clones hold around 12%. This clone appeared once. Its antigen remains unknown. Whole-study results and caveats: Sequencing depth was a factor that was expected to affect clonotype sharing among donors.

The TCR originated in a woman aged 40 to 50 in good health. Some clones in this sample may be carry-over from other donors' samples. The genes are TRBV5-1 and TRBJ1-3, with D unclear. The sequencing input was PBMCs. CDR3 DNA: TGCGCCAGCAGTGGCAGTACGAGCTCTGGAAACACCATATATTTT. It encodes CASSGSTSSGNTIYF.